This TCR beta chain was profiled in a study of OX40 agonist ivuxolimab in advanced cancers. Across the study: Administration of intravenous ivuxolimab to patients occurred every 2 weeks at 0.01 to 10 mg/kg. Patients in dose escalation had liver, melanoma, kidney or head and neck cancers.

Study-wide points: At 0.1 to 3.0 mg/kg and by week 6, CD4+ and CD8+ T cells in the blood had expanded clonally.

Libraries were prepared by immunoSEQ multiplex PCR; TCRdb keeps only in-frame clonotypes and omits some of them. The table lists 52,000 or so clones, around four fifths of them singletons. A word on this clone: Its antigen is currently unknown.

Trimming took 5 bases from V and 0 from J; bases not matched to a gene: 8. Germline lookup yields CDR1 SGHVS and CDR2 FQNEAQ. The CDR3 totals 18 residues. Material: CD4+ or CD8+ T cells sorted from blood, obtained in a trial of the OX40 agonist ivuxolimab. This chain connects TRBV7-8 to TRBJ2-1; 12 bases map to TRBD2. The receptor's source is an adult with an advanced solid tumor such as melanoma, head and neck, liver or kidney cancer. The CDR3 nucleotides read TGTGCCAGCAGCCCCCGGACTAGCGGGGTCCTCTCCTACAATGAGCAGTTCTTC. It specifies CASSPRTSGVLSYNEQFF. Combining the CDR3 with reference TRBV7-8 and TRBJ2-1 gives the whole variable domain GAGVSQSPRYKVAKRGQDVALRCDPISGHVSLFWYQQALGQGPEFLTYFQNEAQLDKSGLPSDRFFAERPEGSVSTLKIQRTQQEDSAVYLCASSPRTSGVLSYNEQFFGPGTRLTVL.